The 12 T cell receptor beta chains below were found in one sample sequenced in a study of OX40 agonist ivuxolimab in advanced cancers. Produced via immunoSEQ multiplex PCR; TCRdb's table is partial and in-frame only. The sample contains approximately 60,000 clones, roughly 85% of which appear only once. The sample here was CD4+ or CD8+ T cells sorted from blood, taken in a trial of the OX40 agonist ivuxolimab. The source is an adult with an advanced solid tumor such as melanoma, head and neck, liver or kidney cancer.

The V and J genes are TRBV7-8 and TRBJ2-7; 8 positions agree with TRBD1. J gave up 3 bases and V 4 bases, and 8 bases lay outside the gene matches. The CDR3 loop spans 15 amino acids. Germline-derived CDR1 and CDR2 are SGHVS and FQNEAQ. The CDR3 nucleotides read TGTGCCAGCAGCTCAGGGGGCGGAGGTTTCTACGAGCAGTACTTC. Translated: CASSSGGGGFYEQYF.

This rearrangement joins TRBV7-9 to TRBJ1-3; tentatively, D is TRBD1 (5 bases). The V end lost 5 bases, the J end lost 1 base, and 15 bases lay between the germline ends. Germline V gene lookup returns CDR1 SEHNR and CDR2 FQNEAQ (reference sequence). CDR3 length: 16 residues. The CDR3 nucleotides read TGTGCCAGCAGCCCCGGGACTACTGAATCTGGAAACACCATATATTTT. This translates into CASSPGTTESGNTIYF.

The CDR3 here is CASSQGKIAGGEEQFF. Written as DNA, the CDR3 is TGCGCCAGCAGCCAAGGAAAAATAGCGGGGGGTGAGGAGCAGTTCTTC. The chain carries TRBV4-1 and TRBJ2-1, with TRBD2 identical over 10 bases. The CDR3 runs 16 residues. V shed 1 base and J 10 bases; nucleotides not matched to a gene: 10. In germline, CDR1 is MGHRA, CDR2 YSYEKL.

The chain links TRBV7-9 to TRBJ1-1, with a tentative D call TRBD1 (5 bases). Between the trimmed V and J ends, which lost 3 bases and 4 bases, there was a span of 15 bases. The germline V gene encodes CDR1 SEHNR and CDR2 FQNEAQ (reference sequence). CDR3 size: 15 residues. The CDR3 DNA sequence: TGTGCCAGCAGCTTGCAGGGAACGATGGCCACTGAAGCTTTCTTT. Translated, it gives CASSLQGTMATEAFF.

V is TRBV7-2 and J is TRBJ2-5; D is possibly TRBD1 (5 bases). Germline assignment: CDR1 SGHTA and CDR2 FQGNSA. V was shortened by 7 bases and J by 2 bases, with 17 bases between the two germline ends. This CDR3 is 15 amino acids long. The CDR3 sequence: CASTVLWGYQETQYF. As DNA, the CDR3 is TGTGCCAGCACCGTTCTATGGGGCTATCAAGAGACCCAGTACTTC.

CDR3 sequence (DNA): TGCAGCGGGGTGGAACTAGCGGGAAATGAGCAGTTCTTC. Its protein is CSGVELAGNEQFF. This chain joins TRBV29-1 and TRBJ2-1; 10 nucleotides agree with TRBD2. CDR3 length: 13 amino acids. V gave up 7 bases and J gave up 7 bases; unmatched junction bases: 7. Germline V gives CDR1 SQVTM, CDR2 ANQGSEA.

This clone was found a few times. The chain couples TRBV5-1 to TRBJ2-7, with 10 bases identical to TRBD2. CDR1 and CDR2 from the germline V gene are SGHRS and YFSETQ. The CDR3 contains 15 residues. V shed 3 bases and J 4 bases; nucleotides not matched to a gene: 7. The CDR3: CASSYRTSGIYEQYF. CDR3 nucleotide sequence: TGCGCCAGCAGCTACCGGACTAGCGGAATATACGAGCAGTACTTC.

The rearrangement uses TRBV6-1 and TRBJ2-5; D unclear. Trimming removed 7 bases at V and 2 bases at J, with 11 bases between. CDR1 is MNHNS, CDR2 SASEGT, per germline. This CDR3 has 13 residues. The CDR3 here is CASKPGQQETQYF. The CDR3 coding sequence is TGTGCCAGCAAGCCGGGCCAGCAAGAGACCCAGTACTTC.

This clone was seen only once. The chain recombines TRBV19 with TRBJ1-2; D unclear. Per germline, CDR1 LNHDA and CDR2 SQIVND (reference sequence). The CDR3 covers 12 residues. Deletions cut 1 base from V and 8 bases from J, with 8 bases between. The CDR3 DNA reads TGTGCCAGTAGTATAGTTGTCGGCGGCTACACCTTC. Translation gives CASSIVVGGYTF.

This clone was seen a few times. The rearrangement links TRBV10-1 to TRBJ2-3, with 10 nucleotides matching TRBD1. The V gene's germline CDR1 is WNHNN and CDR2 SYGVQD (reference sequence). The CDR3 is 15 amino acids. V was clipped by 3 bases and J by 3 bases; unmatched bases: 3. DNA of the CDR3: TGCGCCAGCAGTGAACCGGGACAGGGGACAGATACGCAGTATTTT. Translating gives CASSEPGQGTDTQYF.

This chain links TRBV7-9 with TRBJ2-7; the D call may be TRBD1 or TRBD2 (6 bases each). CDR3 length: 15 amino acids. Trimming took off 5 bases at V and 2 bases at J, with 16 bases between the two ends. Germline CDR1 SEHNR, CDR2 FQNEAQ (reference sequence). The CDR3 loop reads CASSLGASETYEQYF. As DNA, the CDR3 is TGTGCCAGCAGCCTGGGGGCTAGCGAAACCTACGAGCAGTACTTC.

The chain uses TRBV5-1 and TRBJ2-3; D gene unclear. The CDR3 spans 14 residues. Germline CDR1 reads SGHRS; CDR2 reads YFSETQ. The V and J ends lost 5 bases and 3 bases respectively, with 13 bases between them. DNA of the CDR3: TGCGCCAGCAGTTTAGGCCTTACAACAGATACGCAGTATTTT. Translating gives CASSLGLTTDTQYF.